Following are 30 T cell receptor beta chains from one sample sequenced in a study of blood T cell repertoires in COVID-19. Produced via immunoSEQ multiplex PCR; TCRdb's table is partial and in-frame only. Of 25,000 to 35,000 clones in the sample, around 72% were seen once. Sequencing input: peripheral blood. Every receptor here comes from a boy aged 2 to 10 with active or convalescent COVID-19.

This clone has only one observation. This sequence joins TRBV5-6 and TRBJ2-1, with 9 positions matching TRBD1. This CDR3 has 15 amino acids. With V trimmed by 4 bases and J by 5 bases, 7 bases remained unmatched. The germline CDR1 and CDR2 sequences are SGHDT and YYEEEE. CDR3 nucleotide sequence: TGTGCCAGCAGCACCACAGGGGGCTGGGACAATGAGCAGTTCTTC. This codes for CASSTTGGWDNEQFF.

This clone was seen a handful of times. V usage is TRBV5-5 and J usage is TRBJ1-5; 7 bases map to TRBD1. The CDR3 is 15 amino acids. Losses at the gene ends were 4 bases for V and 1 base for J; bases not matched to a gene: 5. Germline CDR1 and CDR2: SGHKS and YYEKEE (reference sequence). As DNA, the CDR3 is TGTGCCAGCAGCCCGACAGGGCTGAGCAATCAGCCCCAGCATTTT. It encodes CASSPTGLSNQPQHF.

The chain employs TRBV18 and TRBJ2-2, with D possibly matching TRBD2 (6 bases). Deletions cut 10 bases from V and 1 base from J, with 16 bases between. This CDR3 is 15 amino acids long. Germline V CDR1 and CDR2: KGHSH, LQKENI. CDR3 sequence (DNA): TGTGCCACCACCCCTGGGAGGAGGAACACCGGGGAGCTGTTTTTT. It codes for CATTPGRRNTGELFF.

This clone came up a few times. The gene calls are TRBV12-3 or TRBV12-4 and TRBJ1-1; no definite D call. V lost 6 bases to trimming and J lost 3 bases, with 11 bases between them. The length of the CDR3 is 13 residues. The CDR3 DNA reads TGTGCCAGCAGAACTGGGGAGGACACTGAAGCTTTCTTT. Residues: CASRTGEDTEAFF.

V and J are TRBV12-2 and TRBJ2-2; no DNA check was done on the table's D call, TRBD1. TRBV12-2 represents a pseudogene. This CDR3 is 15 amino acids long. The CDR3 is CASRLSSGATGELFF. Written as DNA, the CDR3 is TGTGCAAGTCGCTTGTCAAGTGGGGCAACCGGGGAGCTGTTTTTT.

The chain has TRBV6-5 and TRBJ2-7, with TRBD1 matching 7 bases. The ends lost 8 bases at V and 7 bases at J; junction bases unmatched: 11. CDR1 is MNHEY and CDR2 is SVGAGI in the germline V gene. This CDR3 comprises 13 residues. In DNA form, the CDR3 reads TGTGCCAGCCAGGTGCGGACAGGTCTTGAGCAGTACGTC. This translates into CASQVRTGLEQYV.

CDR3 bases: TGTGCCAGTAGTATAAGGGGGGGATACAATGAGCAGTTCTTC. Protein product: CASSIRGGYNEQFF. The chain links TRBV19 to TRBJ2-1, with D maybe TRBD2 (7 bases). V lost 2 bases, J lost 4 bases, and 9 bases lay in between. The V gene's germline CDR1 is LNHDA and CDR2 SQIVND (reference sequence). This CDR3 is built from 14 residues.

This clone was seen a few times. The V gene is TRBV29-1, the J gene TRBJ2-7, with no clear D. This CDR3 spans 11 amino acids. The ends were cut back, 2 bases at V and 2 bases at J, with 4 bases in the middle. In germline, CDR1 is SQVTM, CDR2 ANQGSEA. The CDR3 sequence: CSVELAYEQYF. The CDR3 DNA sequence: TGCAGCGTTGAACTAGCCTACGAGCAGTACTTC.

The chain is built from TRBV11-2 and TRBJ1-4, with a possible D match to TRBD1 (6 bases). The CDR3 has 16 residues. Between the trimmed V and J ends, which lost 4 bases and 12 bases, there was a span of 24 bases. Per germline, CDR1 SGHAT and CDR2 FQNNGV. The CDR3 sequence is CASSSIKLFGGGQLFF. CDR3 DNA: TGTGCCAGCAGCTCAATAAAACTCTTTGGCGGGGGGCAACTGTTTTTT.

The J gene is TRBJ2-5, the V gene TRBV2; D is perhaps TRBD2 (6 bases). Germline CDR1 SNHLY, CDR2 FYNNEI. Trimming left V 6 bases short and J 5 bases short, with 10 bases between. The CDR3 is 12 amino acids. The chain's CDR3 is CASRGLPETQYF. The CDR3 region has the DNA TGTGCCAGCAGAGGACTACCGGAGACCCAGTACTTC.

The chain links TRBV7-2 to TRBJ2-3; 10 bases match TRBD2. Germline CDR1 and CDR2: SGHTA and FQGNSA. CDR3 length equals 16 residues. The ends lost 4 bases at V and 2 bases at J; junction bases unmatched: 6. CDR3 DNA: TGTGCCAGCAGCTCTCTAGCGGGGGCTTACACAGATACGCAGTATTTT. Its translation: CASSSLAGAYTDTQYF.

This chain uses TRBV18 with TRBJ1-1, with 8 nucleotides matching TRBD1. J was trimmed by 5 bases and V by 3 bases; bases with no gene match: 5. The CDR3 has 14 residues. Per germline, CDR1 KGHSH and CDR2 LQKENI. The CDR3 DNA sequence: TGTGCCAGCTCACCTTGGACAGGGCAGACTGAAGCTTTCTTT. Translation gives CASSPWTGQTEAFF.

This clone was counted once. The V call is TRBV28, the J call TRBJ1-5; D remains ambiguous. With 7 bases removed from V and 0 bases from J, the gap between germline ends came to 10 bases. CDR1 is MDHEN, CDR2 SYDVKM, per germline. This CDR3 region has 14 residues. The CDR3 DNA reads TGTGCCAGCACCCACCTCTATAGCAATCAGCCCCAGCATTTT. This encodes CASTHLYSNQPQHF.

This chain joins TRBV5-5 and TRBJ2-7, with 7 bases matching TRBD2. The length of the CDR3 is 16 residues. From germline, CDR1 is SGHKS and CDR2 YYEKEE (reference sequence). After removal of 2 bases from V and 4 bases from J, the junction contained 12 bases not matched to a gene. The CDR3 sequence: CASSFWGGGVRYEQYF. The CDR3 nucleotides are TGTGCCAGCAGCTTCTGGGGGGGTGGAGTACGGTACGAGCAGTACTTC.

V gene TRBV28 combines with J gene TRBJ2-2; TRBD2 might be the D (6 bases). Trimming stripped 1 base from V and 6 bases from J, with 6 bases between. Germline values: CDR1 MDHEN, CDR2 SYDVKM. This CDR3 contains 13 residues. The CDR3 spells CASSLLAAGELFF. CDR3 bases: TGTGCCAGCAGTTTATTAGCGGCCGGGGAGCTGTTTTTT.

The CDR3 loop is CASSSTGGSHEQYV. The CDR3 bases are TGTGCCAGCAGCTCTACAGGGGGTTCCCACGAGCAGTACGTC. The chain has TRBV7-9 and TRBJ2-7; TRBD1 aligns across 8 bases. The length of the CDR3 is 14 residues. The ends lost 4 bases at V and 5 bases at J; junction bases unmatched: 7. The V gene's germline CDR1 is SEHNR and CDR2 FQNEAQ (reference sequence).

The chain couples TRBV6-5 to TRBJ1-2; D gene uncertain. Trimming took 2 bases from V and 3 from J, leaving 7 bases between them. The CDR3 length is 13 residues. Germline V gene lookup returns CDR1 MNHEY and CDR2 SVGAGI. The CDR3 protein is CASSYGGYYGYTF. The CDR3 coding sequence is TGTGCCAGCAGTTACGGCGGATACTATGGCTACACCTTC.

CDR3 in amino acids: CASSQVRGHSPLHF. As DNA, the CDR3 is TGCGCCAGCAGCCAAGTGAGGGGGCATTCACCCCTCCACTTT. This rearrangement joins TRBV4-1 to TRBJ1-6; 7 bases agree with TRBD1. CDR3 length: 14 residues. Trimming at V came to 1 base and at J to 8 bases, leaving 2 bases not matched to a gene. The germline V gene encodes CDR1 MGHRA and CDR2 YSYEKL.

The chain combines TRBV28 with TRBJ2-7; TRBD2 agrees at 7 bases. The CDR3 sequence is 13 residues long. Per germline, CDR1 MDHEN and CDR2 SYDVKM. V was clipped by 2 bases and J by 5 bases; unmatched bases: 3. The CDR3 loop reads CASSLGLADEQYV. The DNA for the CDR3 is TGTGCCAGCAGTTTAGGGCTAGCGGACGAGCAGTACGTC.

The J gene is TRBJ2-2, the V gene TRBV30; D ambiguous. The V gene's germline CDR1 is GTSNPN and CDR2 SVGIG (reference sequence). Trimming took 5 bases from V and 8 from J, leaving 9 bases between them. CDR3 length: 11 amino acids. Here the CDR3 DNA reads TGTGCCTGGCTCACGAGGGGGGAGCTGTTTTTT. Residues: CAWLTRGELFF. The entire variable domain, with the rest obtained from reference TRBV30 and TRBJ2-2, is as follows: SQTIHQWPATLVQPVGSPLSLECTVEGTSNPNLYWYRQAAGRGLQLLFYSVGIGQISSEVPQNLSASRPQDRQFILSSKKLLLSDSGFYLCAWLTRGELFFGEGSRLTVL.

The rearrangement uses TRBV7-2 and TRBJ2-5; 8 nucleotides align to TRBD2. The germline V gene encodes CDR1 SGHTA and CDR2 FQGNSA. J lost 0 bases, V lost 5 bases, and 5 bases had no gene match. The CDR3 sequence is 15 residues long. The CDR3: CASSLLAGYQETQYF. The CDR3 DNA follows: TGTGCCAGCAGCCTTTTAGCGGGGTACCAAGAGACCCAGTACTTC.

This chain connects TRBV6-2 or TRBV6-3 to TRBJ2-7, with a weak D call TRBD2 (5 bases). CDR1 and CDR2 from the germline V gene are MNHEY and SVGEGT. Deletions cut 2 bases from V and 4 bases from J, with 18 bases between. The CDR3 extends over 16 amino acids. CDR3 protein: CASSYGSGPSPYEQYF. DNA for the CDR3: TGTGCCAGCAGTTACGGGAGCGGTCCTAGCCCGTACGAGCAGTACTTC.

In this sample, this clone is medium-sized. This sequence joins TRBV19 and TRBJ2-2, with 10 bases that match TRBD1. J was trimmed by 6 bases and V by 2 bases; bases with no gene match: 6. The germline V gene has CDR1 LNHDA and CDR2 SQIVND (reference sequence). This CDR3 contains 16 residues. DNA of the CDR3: TGTGCCAGTAGTATACGGACAGGGGGTTATTCCGGGGAGCTGTTTTTT. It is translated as CASSIRTGGYSGELFF.

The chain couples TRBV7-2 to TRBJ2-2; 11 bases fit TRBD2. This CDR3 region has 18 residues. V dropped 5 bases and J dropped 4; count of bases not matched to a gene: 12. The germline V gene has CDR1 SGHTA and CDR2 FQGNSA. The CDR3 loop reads CASSASGSSGRSTGELFF. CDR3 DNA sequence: TGTGCCAGCAGCGCCTCGGGGTCTAGCGGGAGGAGCACCGGGGAGCTGTTTTTT.

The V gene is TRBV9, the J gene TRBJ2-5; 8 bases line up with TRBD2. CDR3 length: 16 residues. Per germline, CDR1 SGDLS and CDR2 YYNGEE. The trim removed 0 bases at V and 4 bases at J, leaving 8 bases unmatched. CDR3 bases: TGTGCCAGCAGCGTAGGGGGACTAGGTGTCAGAGAGACCCAGTACTTC. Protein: CASSVGGLGVRETQYF.

The DNA of the CDR3 is TGTGCCAGTAGTCCGAGGACAGGGGGCCTCGTCACTGAAGCTTTCTTT. Protein product: CASSPRTGGLVTEAFF. The chain combines TRBV19 with TRBJ1-1; 11 bases are a match to TRBD1. The J segment lost 4 bases and the V segment lost 5 bases, leaving 9 bases of the junction unmatched. Germline CDR1 is LNHDA and CDR2 is SQIVND (reference sequence). CDR3 size: 16 residues.

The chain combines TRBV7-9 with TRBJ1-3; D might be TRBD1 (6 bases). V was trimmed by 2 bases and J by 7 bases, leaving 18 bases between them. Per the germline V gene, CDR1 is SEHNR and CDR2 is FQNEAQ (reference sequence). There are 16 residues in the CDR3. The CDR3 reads CASSLTRTEPLNTIYF. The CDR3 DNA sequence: TGTGCCAGCAGCTTAACGCGGACAGAACCCTTGAACACCATATATTTT.

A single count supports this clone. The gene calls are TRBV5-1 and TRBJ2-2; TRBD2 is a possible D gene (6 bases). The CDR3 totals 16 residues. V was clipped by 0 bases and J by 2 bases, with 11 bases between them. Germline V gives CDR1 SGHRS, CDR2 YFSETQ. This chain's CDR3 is CASSLAEGRNTGELFF. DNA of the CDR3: TGCGCCAGCAGCTTGGCGGAGGGACGTAACACCGGGGAGCTGTTTTTT.

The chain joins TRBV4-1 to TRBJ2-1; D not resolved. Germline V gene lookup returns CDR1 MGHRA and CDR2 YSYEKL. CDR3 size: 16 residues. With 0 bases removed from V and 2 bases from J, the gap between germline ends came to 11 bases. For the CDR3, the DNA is TGCGCCAGCAGCCAAGATCAGGCTATTACCTACAATGAGCAGTTCTTC. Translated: CASSQDQAITYNEQFF.

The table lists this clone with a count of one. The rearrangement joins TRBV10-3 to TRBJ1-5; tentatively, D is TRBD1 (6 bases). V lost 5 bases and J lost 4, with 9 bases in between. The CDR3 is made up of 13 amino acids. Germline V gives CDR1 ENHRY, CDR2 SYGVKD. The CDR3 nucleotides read TGTGCCATCAGTAGGGACAAGAATCAGCCCCAGCATTTT. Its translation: CAISRDKNQPQHF.